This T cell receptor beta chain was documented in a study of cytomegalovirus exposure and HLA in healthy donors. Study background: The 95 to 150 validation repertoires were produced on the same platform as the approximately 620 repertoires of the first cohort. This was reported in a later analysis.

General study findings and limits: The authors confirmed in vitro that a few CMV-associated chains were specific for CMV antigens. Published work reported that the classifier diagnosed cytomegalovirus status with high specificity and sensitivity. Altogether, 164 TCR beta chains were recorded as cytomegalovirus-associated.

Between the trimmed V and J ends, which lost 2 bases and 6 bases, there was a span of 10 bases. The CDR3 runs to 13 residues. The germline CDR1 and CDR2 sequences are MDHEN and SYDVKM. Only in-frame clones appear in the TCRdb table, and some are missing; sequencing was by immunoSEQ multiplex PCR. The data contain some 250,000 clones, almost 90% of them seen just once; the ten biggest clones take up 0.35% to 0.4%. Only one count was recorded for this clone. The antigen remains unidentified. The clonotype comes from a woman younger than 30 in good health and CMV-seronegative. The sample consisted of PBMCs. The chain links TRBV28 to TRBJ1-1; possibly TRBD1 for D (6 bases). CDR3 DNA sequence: TGTGCCAGCAGTTTAACAGGGAGTGCTGAAGCTTTCTTT. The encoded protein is CASSLTGSAEAFF.